This T cell receptor beta chain was retrieved from a study of T cell repertoires in cytomegalovirus infection. On this clonotype itself: The antigen is undetermined.

Each CDR3 protein is one row after TCRdb ran MiXCR on the reads. The sample lists about 890,000 distinct CDR3 sequences, approximately 33% seen once, with over 10% in the top ten. Germline V gives CDR1 MNHEY, CDR2 SMNVEV (reference sequence). Deletions cut 2 bases from V and 5 bases from J, with 7 bases between. The CDR3 is 13 residues long. This receptor was taken from a human donor in good health (CMV status not recorded). Some clones in this sample may be carry-over from other donors' samples. The sample consisted of cultured CD8+ T cells from PBMCs, taken from culture after CMV antigen stimulation. This chain uses TRBV27 with TRBJ1-5; D uncertain. CDR3 region: CASSLSLHQPQHF. The CDR3 region has the DNA TGTGCCAGCAGTTTAAGCCTACATCAGCCCCAGCATTTT.